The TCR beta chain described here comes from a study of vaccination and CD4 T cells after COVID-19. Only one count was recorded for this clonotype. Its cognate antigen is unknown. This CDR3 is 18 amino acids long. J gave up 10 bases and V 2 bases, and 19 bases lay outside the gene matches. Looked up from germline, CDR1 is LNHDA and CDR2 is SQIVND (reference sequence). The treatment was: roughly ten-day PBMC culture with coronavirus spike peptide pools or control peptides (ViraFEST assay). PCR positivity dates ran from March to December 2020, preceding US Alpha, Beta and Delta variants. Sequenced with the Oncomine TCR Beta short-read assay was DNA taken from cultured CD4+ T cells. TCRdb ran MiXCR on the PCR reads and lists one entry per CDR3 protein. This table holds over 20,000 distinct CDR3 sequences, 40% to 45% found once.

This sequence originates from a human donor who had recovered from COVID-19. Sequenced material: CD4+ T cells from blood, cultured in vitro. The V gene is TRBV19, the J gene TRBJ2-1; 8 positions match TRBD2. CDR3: CASSIYFSGTGWGREQFF. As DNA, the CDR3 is TGTGCCAGTAGTATATATTTTAGCGGGACGGGATGGGGAAGGGAGCAGTTCTTC. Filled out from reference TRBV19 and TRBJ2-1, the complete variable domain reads DGGITQSPKYLFRKEGQNVTLSCEQNLNHDAMYWYRQDPGQGLRLIYYSQIVNDFQKGDIAEGYSVSREKKESFPLTVTSAQKNPTAFYLCASSIYFSGTGWGREQFFGPGTRLTVL.